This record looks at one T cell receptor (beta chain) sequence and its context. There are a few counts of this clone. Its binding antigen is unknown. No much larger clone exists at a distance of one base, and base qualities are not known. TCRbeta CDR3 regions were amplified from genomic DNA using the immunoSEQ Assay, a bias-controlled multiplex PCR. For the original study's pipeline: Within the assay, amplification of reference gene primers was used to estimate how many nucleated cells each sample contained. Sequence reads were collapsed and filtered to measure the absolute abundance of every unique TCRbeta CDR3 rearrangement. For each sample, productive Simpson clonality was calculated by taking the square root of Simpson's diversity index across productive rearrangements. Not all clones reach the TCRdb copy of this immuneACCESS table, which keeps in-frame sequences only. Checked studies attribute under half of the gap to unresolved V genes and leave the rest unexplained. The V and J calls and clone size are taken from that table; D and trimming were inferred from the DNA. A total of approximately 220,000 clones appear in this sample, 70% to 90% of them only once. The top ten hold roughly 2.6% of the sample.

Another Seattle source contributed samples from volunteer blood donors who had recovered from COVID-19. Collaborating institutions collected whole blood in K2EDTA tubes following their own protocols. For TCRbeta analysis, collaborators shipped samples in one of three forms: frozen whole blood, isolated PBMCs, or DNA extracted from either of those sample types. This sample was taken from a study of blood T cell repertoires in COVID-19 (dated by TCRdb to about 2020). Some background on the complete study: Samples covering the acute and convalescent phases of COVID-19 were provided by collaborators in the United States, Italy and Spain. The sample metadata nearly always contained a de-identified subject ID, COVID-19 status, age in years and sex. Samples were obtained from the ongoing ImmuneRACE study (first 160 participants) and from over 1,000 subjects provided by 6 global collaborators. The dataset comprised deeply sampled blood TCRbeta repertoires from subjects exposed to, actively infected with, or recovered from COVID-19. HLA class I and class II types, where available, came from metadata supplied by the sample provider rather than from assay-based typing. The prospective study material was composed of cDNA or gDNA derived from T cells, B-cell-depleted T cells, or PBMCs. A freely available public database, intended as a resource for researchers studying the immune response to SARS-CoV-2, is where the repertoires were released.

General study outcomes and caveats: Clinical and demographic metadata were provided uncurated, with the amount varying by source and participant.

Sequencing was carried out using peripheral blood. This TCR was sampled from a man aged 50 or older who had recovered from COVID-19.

The DNA reads as follows: TGCGCCAGCAGCTTGAGGGGGGGATCCTATAATTCACCCCTCCACTTT. Its coded protein is CASSLRGGSYNSPLHF. The rearrangement joined TRBV5-1 to TRBJ1-6; D gene: possibly TRBD1, on 6 matching bases. V is cut by 1 base and J by 1 base, and the space between the germline ends is 9 bases. CDR1 and CDR2, looked up from the germline V gene, are SGHRS and YFSETQ. The CDR3 runs 16 amino acids, cysteine and phenylalanine included. Here the CDR3 DNA is all that survives: 48 bases in frame from base 1.